This TCR beta chain is from a study of tumor-infiltrating lymphocytes in primary liver carcinoma. Study summary: Read depth, roughly 3.5 to 8 million productive TCRbeta reads, did not differ significantly between tissues.

Germline CDR1 is SGHAT and CDR2 is FQNNGV. The V end was cut by 9 bases, the J end by 3 bases, with 12 bases between. The length of the CDR3 is 12 residues. In the case of this clonotype: Its antigen is not identified.

The approximately 17-34 mg bulk tissue piece was not sorted before simultaneous RNA and DNA extraction. Sampling targeted five separate regions of each tumor, which included the tumor centre. Using a constant-region primer together with ProtoScript II reverse transcriptase, TCR beta cDNA was made from 500 ng of total RNA. Three rounds of nested multiplex PCR with slightly modified ARM-PCR produced TCR beta libraries. The first two PCR rounds used TRBV1-TRBV30 primers with a Cbeta primer, approximately 9 cycles each. In TCRdb, the multiplex PCR reads were re-called with MiXCR into one record per CDR3 protein. The repertoire consists of approximately 120,000 distinct CDR3 sequences, with 55% to 75% occurring once and the leading ten covering 7.5% to 8.5%. Findings of the study overall: Just about 7-25% of leading clones were found in every one of five regions.

This clonotype originated in a woman aged 55-70 years with primary liver carcinoma and hepatitis B virus infection. Sequencing used liver tumor tissue from sampling region 3. Subset reported: tumor region T3, left-lateral pole. The J gene is TRBJ2-7, the V gene TRBV11-2; the D is unclear. CDR3 loop: CASGLGDYEQYF. The CDR3 coding sequence is TGTGCCAGTGGTTTAGGAGACTACGAGCAGTACTTC.